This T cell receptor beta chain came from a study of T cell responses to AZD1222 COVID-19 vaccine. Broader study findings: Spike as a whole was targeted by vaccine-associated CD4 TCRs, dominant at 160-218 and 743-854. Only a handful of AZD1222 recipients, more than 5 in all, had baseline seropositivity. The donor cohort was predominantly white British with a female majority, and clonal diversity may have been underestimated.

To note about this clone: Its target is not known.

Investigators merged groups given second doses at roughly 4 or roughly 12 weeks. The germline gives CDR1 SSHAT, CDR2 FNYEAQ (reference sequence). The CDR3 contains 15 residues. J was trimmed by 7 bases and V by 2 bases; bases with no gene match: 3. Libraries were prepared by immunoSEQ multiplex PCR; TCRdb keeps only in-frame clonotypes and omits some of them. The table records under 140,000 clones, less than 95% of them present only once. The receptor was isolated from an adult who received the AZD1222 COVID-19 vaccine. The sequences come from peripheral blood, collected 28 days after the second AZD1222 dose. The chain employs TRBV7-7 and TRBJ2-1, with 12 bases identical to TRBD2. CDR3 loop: CASSLTSGGTNEQFF. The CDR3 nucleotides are TGTGCCAGCAGCTTAACTAGCGGGGGGACAAATGAGCAGTTCTTC. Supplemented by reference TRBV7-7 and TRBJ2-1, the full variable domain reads GAGVSQSPRYKVTKRGQDVTLRCDPISSHATLYWYQQALGQGPEFLTYFNYEAQPDKSGLPSDRFSAERPEGSISTLTIQRTEQRDSAMYRCASSLTSGGTNEQFFGPGTRLTVL.